These T cell receptor beta chains were read from a single sample in a study of shared clonotypes between healthy human individuals. Sequenced by immunoSEQ multiplex PCR; TCRdb stores in-frame clones only, minus some. Here the sample spans some 740,000 clones, about 91% being singletons. The source material was naive CD8+ T cells sorted from blood. These receptors came from a man aged 25 to 40 in good health. Each CDR3 is given with its conserved first and last residue. A D gene is named only where the DNA matches it firmly. Part of the rows lack a size; the others show once, few, many or a class for expanded clones.

V gene,clone size,D gene,J gene,CDR3 protein,CDR3 DNA
TRBV29-1,NA,NA,TRBJ2-2,CSVALANTGELFF,TGCAGCGTTGCACTAGCGAACACCGGGGAGCTGTTTTTT
TRBV11-1,NA,TRBD2,TRBJ2-1,CASSLRTSGTYNEQFF,TGTGCCAGCAGCCTACGGACTAGCGGGACCTACAATGAGCAGTTCTTC
TRBV7-2,NA,NA,TRBJ1-1,CASSLVVNTEAFF,TGTGCCAGCAGCTTAGTAGTGAACACTGAAGCTTTCTTT
TRBV5-1,NA,TRBD1,TRBJ2-2,CASSLTGTGGVTGELFF,TGCGCCAGCAGCCTTACCGGGACAGGGGGTGTCACCGGGGAGCTGTTTTTT
TRBV2,once,NA,TRBJ2-1,CATPGGAYNEQFF,TGTGCCACGCCAGGGGGGGCCTACAATGAGCAGTTCTTC
TRBV27,NA,NA,TRBJ1-2,CASSSYRSGYGYTF,TGTGCCAGCAGTAGCTATCGCAGCGGCTATGGCTACACCTTC
TRBV28,NA,NA,TRBJ2-1,CASSPGPALGAYNEQFF,TGTGCCAGCAGTCCCGGTCCGGCGCTTGGGGCCTACAATGAGCAGTTCTTC
TRBV27,NA,TRBD1,TRBJ1-2,CASSPYRGLGGYTF,TGTGCCAGCAGTCCTTACAGGGGGCTGGGCGGCTACACCTTC
TRBV9,NA,TRBD1,TRBJ2-7,CASSTGGGRYEQYF,TGTGCCAGCAGCACAGGGGGCGGACGCTACGAGCAGTACTTC
TRBV28,NA,NA,TRBJ1-5,CASSSPGDRYSNQPQHF,TGTGCCAGCAGTTCCCCCGGGGACCGTTATAGCAATCAGCCCCAGCATTTT
TRBV27,NA,NA,TRBJ1-5,CASSLSGGGGGQPQHF,TGTGCCAGCAGTTTATCGGGAGGGGGGGGCGGCCAGCCCCAGCATTTT
TRBV27,NA,TRBD1,TRBJ1-4,CASSSGQGLGKLFF,TGTGCCAGCAGTTCGGGACAGGGGCTGGGGAAACTGTTTTTT
TRBV27,NA,NA,TRBJ2-3,CASSLRGEYGTDTQYF,TGTGCCAGCAGTCTAAGGGGGGAGTACGGCACAGATACGCAGTATTTT
TRBV27,NA,NA,TRBJ2-2,CASSFLNAANTGELFF,TGTGCCAGCAGTTTCCTCAATGCGGCGAACACCGGGGAGCTGTTTTTT
TRBV2,NA,TRBD1,TRBJ2-7,CASSGTTLGTGYEQYF,TGTGCCAGCAGTGGTACTACGTTGGGGACAGGCTACGAGCAGTACTTC
TRBV20-1,NA,NA,TRBJ2-1,CSATGNEQFF,TGCAGTGCTACCGGCAATGAGCAGTTCTTC
TRBV5-5,NA,NA,TRBJ2-1,CASSFGPVSYNEQFF,TGTGCCAGCAGTTTCGGACCAGTCTCCTACAATGAGCAGTTCTTC
TRBV4-3,NA,TRBD1,TRBJ1-1,CASSQDRTGLNTEAFF,TGCGCCAGCAGCCAAGATCGGACAGGATTGAACACTGAAGCTTTCTTT
TRBV4-3,NA,NA,TRBJ1-1,CASRRGVNTEAFF,TGCGCCAGCAGGAGGGGTGTGAACACTGAAGCTTTCTTT
TRBV25-1,once,TRBD1,TRBJ2-1,CASSSTGGYEQFF,TGTGCCAGCAGCAGTACAGGGGGGTATGAGCAGTTCTTC
TRBV7-2,NA,TRBD2,TRBJ2-3,CASLLRSAGEGDTQYF,TGTGCCAGTCTTCTTAGGTCTGCGGGAGAAGGGGATACGCAGTATTTT
TRBV27,NA,TRBD1,TRBJ1-1,CASRGQMNTEAFF,TGTGCCAGCAGGGGACAGATGAACACTGAAGCTTTCTTT
TRBV14,NA,NA,TRBJ1-1,CASSPGGGTEAFF,TGTGCCAGCAGCCCCGGTGGGGGGACTGAAGCTTTCTTT
TRBV10-2,NA,TRBD2,TRBJ2-3,CASSESSSGVTDAQYF,TGCGCCAGCAGTGAGTCCTCTAGCGGGGTCACAGATGCGCAGTATTTT
TRBV14,NA,NA,TRBJ2-7,CASSQESDRSTYEQYF,TGTGCCAGCAGCCAAGAAAGCGACCGGAGCACCTACGAGCAGTACTTC
TRBV2,NA,TRBD2,TRBJ2-1,CASEAGVPYNEQFF,TGTGCCAGCGAGGCGGGAGTCCCCTACAATGAGCAGTTCTTC
TRBV7-9,NA,NA,TRBJ2-2,CASSLKTGELFF,TGTGCCAGCAGCTTAAAGACCGGGGAGCTGTTTTTT
TRBV5-1,NA,TRBD1,TRBJ2-3,CASSSKQGVTDTQYF,TGCGCCAGCAGCTCGAAACAGGGGGTCACAGATACGCAGTATTTT
TRBV18,NA,NA,TRBJ2-7,CASSPGVGAYEQYF,TGTGCCAGCTCACCAGGAGTAGGAGCCTACGAGCAGTACTTC
TRBV6-5,NA,NA,TRBJ1-1,CASSYSGGGATEAFF,TGTGCCAGCAGTTACTCTGGTGGGGGAGCCACTGAAGCTTTCTTT
TRBV19,NA,TRBD1,TRBJ2-7,CASRDRLRDFSYEQYF,TGTGCCAGTAGGGACAGGCTCCGTGATTTCTCCTACGAGCAGTACTTC
TRBV7-9,NA,NA,TRBJ2-7,CASSLVTGLDVYEQYF,TGTGCCAGCAGCTTAGTAACAGGGTTGGACGTCTACGAGCAGTACTTC
TRBV7-9,few,NA,TRBJ1-1,CASNHGQNTEAFF,TGTGCCAGCAACCATGGACAGAACACTGAAGCTTTCTTT
TRBV7-9,NA,NA,TRBJ2-4,CASSLIQDRGKNIQYF,TGTGCCAGCAGCTTAATTCAGGACAGAGGAAAAAACATTCAGTACTTC
TRBV5-1,NA,NA,TRBJ2-7,CASSLTGSSYEQYF,TGCGCCAGCAGTCTCACAGGGAGCTCCTACGAGCAGTACTTC
TRBV11-2,once,NA,TRBJ2-5,CASSLRETQYF,TGTGCCAGCAGCTTGAGAGAGACCCAGTACTTC
TRBV9,NA,TRBD2,TRBJ2-1,CASSVDSGTSGRNEQFF,TGTGCCAGCAGCGTAGATTCCGGGACTAGCGGGAGAAATGAGCAGTTCTTC
TRBV30,once,NA,TRBJ2-1,CAWSELIGFRAEQFF,TGCGCCTGGAGTGAGTTGATAGGTTTTAGAGCTGAGCAGTTCTTC
TRBV5-4,NA,NA,TRBJ2-3,CASSLEGRGTRTDTQYF,TGTGCCAGCAGCTTGGAAGGACGGGGGACACGCACAGATACGCAGTATTTT
TRBV5-1,NA,NA,TRBJ2-1,CASSLDRTAYNEQFF,TGCGCCAGCAGCTTGGACCGGACCGCCTACAATGAGCAGTTCTTC
TRBV28,NA,NA,TRBJ2-1,CASSLVYGQGEQFF,TGTGCCAGCAGTTTAGTTTACGGCCAGGGCGAGCAGTTCTTC
TRBV27,NA,NA,TRBJ1-5,CASSFQGDSNQPQHF,TGTGCCAGCAGTTTTCAAGGGGATTCCAATCAGCCCCAGCATTTT
TRBV27,NA,TRBD2,TRBJ2-1,CASSWTSESSYNEQFF,TGTGCCAGCAGCTGGACTAGCGAGAGCTCCTACAATGAGCAGTTCTTC
TRBV27,NA,NA,TRBJ2-3,CASSQLSTGFTDTQYF,TGTGCCAGCAGCCAGTTATCTACAGGATTCACAGATACGCAGTATTTT
TRBV5-5,NA,NA,TRBJ2-1,CASSSLGTYNEQFF,TGTGCCAGCAGCTCCCTCGGGACTTACAATGAGCAGTTCTTC
TRBV28,NA,TRBD2,TRBJ2-7,CASSFRGVGYEQYF,TGTGCCAGCAGTTTTCGGGGGGTAGGTTACGAGCAGTACTTC
TRBV7-8,NA,TRBD2,TRBJ2-1,CASSLLAGVEGFNNEQFF,TGTGCCAGCAGCTTACTAGCGGGAGTGGAGGGATTTAACAATGAGCAGTTCTTC
TRBV13,NA,NA,TRBJ2-1,CASGSTGNNEQFF,TGTGCCAGCGGTTCCACAGGGAACAATGAGCAGTTCTTC
TRBV28,NA,TRBD1,TRBJ2-7,CASSLGLGTGAYEQYF,TGTGCCAGCAGTTTGGGTCTCGGGACAGGGGCCTACGAGCAGTACTTC
TRBV5-1,NA,NA,TRBJ1-3,CASSYGVSGPISGNTIYF,TGCGCCAGCAGCTATGGCGTTTCGGGACCAATTTCTGGAAACACCATATATTTT